The clone carrying this T cell receptor (beta chain) was observed many times. What it recognizes is unknown. The data are from a study of breast tumors, draining lymph nodes, adjacent tissues. TCRdb reanalysed the multiplex PCR reads using MiXCR and keeps one entry per CDR3 protein. The profile shows 50,000 to 55,000 distinct CDR3 sequences, roughly 40% of them singletons. Study findings and constraints: Tumor repertoires ranked between lymph nodes and nontumor tissue in diversity, with V and J gene preferences. Data only fit, rather than demonstrated, lymph node origin of most tumor T cells. Data fit most tumor T cells coming from lymph node, expanding in tumor.

Trimming left V 3 bases short and J 8 bases short, with 13 bases between. There are 13 residues in the CDR3. Germline V gene data show CDR1 as LGHDT and CDR2 as YNNKEL (reference sequence). The source material was breast tumor tissue. The sequence was obtained from a female donor with breast cancer. Some clones in this sample may be carry-over from other donors' samples. The rearrangement links TRBV3-1 to TRBJ1-2; TRBD1 is a possible D gene (5 bases). The CDR3 loop is CASSQKDGGGYTF. CDR3 DNA: TGTGCCAGCAGCCAGAAGGACGGGGGAGGCTACACCTTC. Using reference TRBV3-1 and TRBJ1-2 for the parts outside the CDR3, the full variable domain is DTAVSQTPKYLVTQMGNDKSIKCEQNLGHDTMYWYKQDSKKFLKIMFSYNNKELIINETVPNRFSPKSPDKAHLNLHINSLELGDSAVYFCASSQKDGGGYTFGSGTRLTVV.